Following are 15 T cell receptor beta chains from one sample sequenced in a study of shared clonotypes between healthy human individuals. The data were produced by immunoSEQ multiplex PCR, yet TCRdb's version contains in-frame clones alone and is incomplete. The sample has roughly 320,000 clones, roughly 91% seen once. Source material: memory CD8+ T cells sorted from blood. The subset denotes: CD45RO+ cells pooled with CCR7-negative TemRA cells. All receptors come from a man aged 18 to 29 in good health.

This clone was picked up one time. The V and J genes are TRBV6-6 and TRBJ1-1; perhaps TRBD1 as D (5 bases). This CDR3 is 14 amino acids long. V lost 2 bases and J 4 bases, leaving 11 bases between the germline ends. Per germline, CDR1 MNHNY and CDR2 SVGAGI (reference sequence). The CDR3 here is CASSYERGVTEAFF. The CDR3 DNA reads TGTGCCAGCAGTTACGAACGGGGGGTCACTGAAGCTTTCTTT.

CDR3 sequence reads: CASSQWEAAETGTDTQYF. The CDR3, as DNA: TGCGCCAGCAGCCAATGGGAGGCCGCGGAGACCGGCACAGATACGCAGTATTTT. The chain employs TRBV4-3 and TRBJ2-3, with a tentative D call TRBD2 (6 bases). The CDR3 runs 18 residues. V was trimmed by 2 bases and J by 1 base, leaving 19 bases between them. The V gene's germline CDR1 is LGHNA and CDR2 YSLEER.

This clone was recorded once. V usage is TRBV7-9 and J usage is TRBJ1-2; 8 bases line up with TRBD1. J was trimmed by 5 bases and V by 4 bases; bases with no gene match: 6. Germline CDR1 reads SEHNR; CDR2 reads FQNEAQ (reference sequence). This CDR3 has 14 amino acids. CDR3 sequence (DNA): TGTGCCAGCAGCTCTGAGGGGACAGGATATGGCTACACCTTC. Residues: CASSSEGTGYGYTF.

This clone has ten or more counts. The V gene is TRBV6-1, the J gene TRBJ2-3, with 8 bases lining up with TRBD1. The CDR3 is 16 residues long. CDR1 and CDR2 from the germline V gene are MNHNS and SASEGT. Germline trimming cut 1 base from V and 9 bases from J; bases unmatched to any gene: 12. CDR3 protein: CASSEVVVTGVGTQYF. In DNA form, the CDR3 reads TGTGCCAGCAGTGAAGTGGTGGTGACAGGGGTTGGGACGCAGTATTTT.

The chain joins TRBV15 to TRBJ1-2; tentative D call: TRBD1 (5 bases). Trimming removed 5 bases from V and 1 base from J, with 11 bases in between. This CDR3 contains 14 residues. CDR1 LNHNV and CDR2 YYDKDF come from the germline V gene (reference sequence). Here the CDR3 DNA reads TGTGCCACCAGCGTACAGGTTCTTAACTATGGCTACACCTTC. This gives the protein CATSVQVLNYGYTF.

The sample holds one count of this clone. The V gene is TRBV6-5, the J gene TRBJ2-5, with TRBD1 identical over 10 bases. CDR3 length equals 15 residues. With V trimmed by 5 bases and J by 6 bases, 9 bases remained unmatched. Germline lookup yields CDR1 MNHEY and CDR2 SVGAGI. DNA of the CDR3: TGTGCCAGCAGTAAATACCGGACAGGGGGGCAGACCCAGTACTTC. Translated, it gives CASSKYRTGGQTQYF.

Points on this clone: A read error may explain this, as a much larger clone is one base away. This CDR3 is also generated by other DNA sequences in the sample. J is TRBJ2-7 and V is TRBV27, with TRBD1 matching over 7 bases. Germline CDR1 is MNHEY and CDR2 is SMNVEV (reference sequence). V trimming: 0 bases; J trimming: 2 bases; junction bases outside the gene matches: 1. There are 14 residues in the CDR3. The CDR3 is CASSLSQGAYEQYF. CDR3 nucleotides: TGTGCCAGCAGTTTATCGCAGGGGGCCTACGAGCAGTACTTC.

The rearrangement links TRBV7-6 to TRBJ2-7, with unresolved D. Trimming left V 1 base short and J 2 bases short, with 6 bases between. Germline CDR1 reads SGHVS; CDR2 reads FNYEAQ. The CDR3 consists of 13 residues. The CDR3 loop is CASSLGETYEQYF. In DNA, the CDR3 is TGTGCCAGCAGCTTAGGGGAAACCTACGAGCAGTACTTC.

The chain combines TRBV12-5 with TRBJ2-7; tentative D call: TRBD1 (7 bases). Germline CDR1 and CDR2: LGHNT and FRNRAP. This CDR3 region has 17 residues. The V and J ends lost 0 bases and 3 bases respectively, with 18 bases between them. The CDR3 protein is CASGLVLGRGDFYEQYF. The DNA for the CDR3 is TGTGCTAGTGGTTTGGTACTGGGCAGGGGGGACTTCTACGAGCAGTACTTC.

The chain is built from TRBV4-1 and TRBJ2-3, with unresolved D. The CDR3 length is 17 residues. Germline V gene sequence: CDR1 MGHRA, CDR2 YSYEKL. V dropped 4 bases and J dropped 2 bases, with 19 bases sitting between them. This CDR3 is CASSLRLRTELTDTQYF. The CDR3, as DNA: TGCGCCAGCAGCCTCAGGCTTCGAACAGAGCTCACAGATACGCAGTATTTT.

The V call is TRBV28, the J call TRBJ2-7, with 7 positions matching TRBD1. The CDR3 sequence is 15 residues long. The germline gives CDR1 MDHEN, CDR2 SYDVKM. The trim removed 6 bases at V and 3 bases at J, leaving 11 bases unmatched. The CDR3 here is CASRIDREPYYEQYF. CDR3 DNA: TGTGCCAGCAGGATTGACAGGGAACCTTACTACGAGCAGTACTTC.

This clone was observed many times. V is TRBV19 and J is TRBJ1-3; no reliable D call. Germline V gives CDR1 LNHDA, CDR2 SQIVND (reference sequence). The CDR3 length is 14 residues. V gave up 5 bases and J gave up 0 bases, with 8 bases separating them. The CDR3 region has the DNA TGTGCCAGTAGTGCGTTCAGCTCTGGAAACACCATATATTTT. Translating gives CASSAFSSGNTIYF.

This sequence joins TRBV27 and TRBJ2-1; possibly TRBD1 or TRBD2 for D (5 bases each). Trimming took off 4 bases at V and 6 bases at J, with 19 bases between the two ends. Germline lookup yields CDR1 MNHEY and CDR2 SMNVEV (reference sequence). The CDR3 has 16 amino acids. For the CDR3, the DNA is TGTGCCAGCAGTTCCTTTGAAGGTGAGGGGATCAATGAGCAGTTCTTC. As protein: CASSSFEGEGINEQFF.

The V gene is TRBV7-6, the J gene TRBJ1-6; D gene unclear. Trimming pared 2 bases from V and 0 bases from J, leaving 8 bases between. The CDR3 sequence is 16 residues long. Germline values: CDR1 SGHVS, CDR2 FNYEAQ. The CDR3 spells CASSLWGVSYNSPLHF. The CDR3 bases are TGTGCCAGCAGCTTATGGGGAGTCTCCTATAATTCACCCCTCCACTTT.

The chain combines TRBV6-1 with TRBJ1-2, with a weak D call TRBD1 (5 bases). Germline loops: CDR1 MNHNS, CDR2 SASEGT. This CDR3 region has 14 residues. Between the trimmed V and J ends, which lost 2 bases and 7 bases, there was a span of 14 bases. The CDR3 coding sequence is TGTGCCAGCAGTGAACCCTCAGGGTACGGTGGCTACACCTTC. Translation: CASSEPSGYGGYTF.